The present TCR beta chain was sequenced within a study of human T cells and chemical hapten exposure. In the study overall: In the roughly 24-week study, patients were dosed weekly with diphenylcyclopropenone on the scalp throughout.

Per germline, CDR1 SGHRS and CDR2 YFSETQ. The V end was cut by 3 bases, the J end by 0 bases, with 18 bases between. The CDR3 is made up of 17 amino acids. Specified time point: patch test 1, 2 weeks after DPC sensitization. Treatment specified: therapeutic diphenylcyclopropenone sensitization with weekly scalp DPC. The template was total RNA from unfractionated whole blood. Ten or more counts support this clonotype. Individual cDNA molecules received unique molecular identifiers in the library. MiXCR was run by TCRdb on the RACE reads, yielding one entry per CDR3 protein. The data show 40,000 to 50,000 distinct CDR3 sequences, 4% seen once.

The clonotype comes from a man aged 45-60 years with alopecia areata. Some clones in this sample may be carry-over from other donors' samples. This specimen was whole blood, taken in connection with sensitization to the hapten diphenylcyclopropenone (DPC). The J gene is TRBJ1-1, the V gene TRBV5-1, with D hard to call. CDR3 bases: TGCGCCAGCAGCTGGAAAAGACAATCGAACATGAACACTGAAGCTTTCTTT. Its translation is CASSWKRQSNMNTEAFF.